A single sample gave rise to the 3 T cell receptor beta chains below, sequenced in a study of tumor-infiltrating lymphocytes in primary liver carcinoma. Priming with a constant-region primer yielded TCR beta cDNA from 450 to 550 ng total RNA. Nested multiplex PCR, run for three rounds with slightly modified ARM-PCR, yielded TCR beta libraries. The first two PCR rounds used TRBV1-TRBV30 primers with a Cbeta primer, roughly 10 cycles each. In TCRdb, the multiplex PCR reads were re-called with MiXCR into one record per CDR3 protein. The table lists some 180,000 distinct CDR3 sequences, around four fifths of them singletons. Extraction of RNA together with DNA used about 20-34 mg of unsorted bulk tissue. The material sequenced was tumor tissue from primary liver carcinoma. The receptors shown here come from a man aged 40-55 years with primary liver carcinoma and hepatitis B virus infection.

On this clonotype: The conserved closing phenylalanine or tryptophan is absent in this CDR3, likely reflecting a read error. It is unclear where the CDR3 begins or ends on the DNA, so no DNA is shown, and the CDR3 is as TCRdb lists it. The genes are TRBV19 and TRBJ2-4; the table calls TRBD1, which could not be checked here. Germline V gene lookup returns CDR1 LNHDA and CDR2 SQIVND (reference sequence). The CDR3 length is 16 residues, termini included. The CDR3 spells CASRPTGVGAKNIHYL.

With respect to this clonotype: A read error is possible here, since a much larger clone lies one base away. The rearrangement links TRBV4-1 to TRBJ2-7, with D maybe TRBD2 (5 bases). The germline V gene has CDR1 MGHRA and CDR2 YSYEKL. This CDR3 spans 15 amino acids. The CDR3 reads CASSQVPSGAYEEYF. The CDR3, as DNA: TGCGCCAGCAGCCAAGTCCCAAGCGGCGCCTACGAGGAGTACTTC.

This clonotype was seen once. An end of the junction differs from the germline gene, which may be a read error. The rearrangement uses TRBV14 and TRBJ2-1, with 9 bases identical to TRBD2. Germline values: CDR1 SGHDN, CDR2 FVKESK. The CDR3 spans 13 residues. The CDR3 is CVSSQSAGGEQFF. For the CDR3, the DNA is TGTGTCAGCAGCCAGTCAGCGGGAGGTGAGCAGTTCTTC. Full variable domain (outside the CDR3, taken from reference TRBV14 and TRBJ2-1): EAGVTQFPSHSVIEKGQTVTLRCDPISGHDNLYWYRRVMGKEIKFLLHFVKESKQDESGMPNNRFLAERTGGTYSTLKVQPAELEDSGVYFCVSSQSAGGEQFFGPGTRLTVL.